This T cell receptor beta chain derives from a study of T-cell memory formation after mild COVID-19. In its sample, this clonotype was seen many times. MiXCR, applied by TCRdb to the 5' RACE reads, yields one record per CDR3 protein. The sample shows roughly 400,000 distinct CDR3 sequences, approximately 16% of them seen only once. Trimming took off 4 bases at V and 6 bases at J, with 9 bases between the two ends. The CDR3 has 13 residues. Germline CDR1 and CDR2: MGHRA and YSYEKL. The material sequenced was PBMCs or a T cell subset sorted from them (not recorded which). The J gene is TRBJ2-2, the V gene TRBV4-1; no firm D call. The sequence was obtained from a man aged 18 to 30 who had mild COVID-19 (a few samples of this study predate the infection). Cell type and time point are not known. CDR3 amino acids: CASSLRSSGELFF. In DNA, the CDR3 is TGCGCCAGCAGCCTAAGGAGTTCCGGGGAGCTGTTTTTT.